These 21 T cell receptor beta chains share one sample of origin, sequenced in a study of regulatory T cells in long-lasting Graves disease. As to time point: newly diagnosed GD, antithyroid drugs for less than 3 months. Preparation of the TCR library used RNA extracted from PBMCs. In building TCR beta libraries, iRepertoire HTBI primers were used together with Arm-PCR of CDR3 regions. TCRdb processed the multiplex PCR reads anew with MiXCR; each CDR3 protein has one entry. The data show some 200,000 distinct CDR3 sequences, with roughly 20% seen just once and 12% held by the top ten. The same data also contributed to another study, on T cells in Graves' hyperthyroidism and ophthalmopathy.

The sample here was peripheral blood mononuclear cells (PBMCs), taken at new diagnosis, from a patient treated with antithyroid drugs. These receptors all come from a woman aged 30 to 39 with Graves disease.

This clonotype was detected many times. The chain uses TRBV28 and TRBJ2-3; D is perhaps TRBD2 (6 bases). Germline CDR1 reads MDHEN; CDR2 reads SYDVKM. This CDR3 is built from 16 residues. The germline V and J ends were trimmed by 5 bases and 1 base, with 16 bases remaining between them. CDR3: CASSPWVSGGTDTQYF. In DNA, the CDR3 is TGTGCCAGCAGTCCCTGGGTTAGCGGAGGCACAGATACGCAGTATTTT.

CDR3 residues: CASSAGLAGFGEQYF. CDR3 DNA sequence: TGTGCCAGCAGTGCGGGGCTAGCGGGGTTCGGCGAGCAGTACTTC. This sequence joins TRBV2 and TRBJ2-7; 9 bases line up with TRBD2. The germline V gene encodes CDR1 SNHLY and CDR2 FYNNEI. This CDR3 is built from 15 residues. V lost 4 bases, J lost 6 bases, and 10 bases stayed unmatched.

This clonotype occurred many times. This chain joins TRBV20-1 and TRBJ1-5, with D perhaps matching TRBD1 (5 bases). CDR3 size: 15 residues. V was clipped by 6 bases and J by 3 bases, with 18 bases between them. The germline gives CDR1 DFQATT, CDR2 SNEGSKA (reference sequence). CDR3 in amino acids: CSAPQGGGDNQPQHF. DNA of the CDR3: TGCAGTGCGCCTCAGGGAGGCGGAGACAATCAGCCCCAGCATTTT.

In the case of this clonotype: A much larger clonotype is one base distant, so this may be a read error. Without the conserved terminal phenylalanine or tryptophan, this CDR3 likely stems from a read error. The CDR3 sequence is CSAELAGVENIQYY. CDR3 DNA: TGCAGTGCTGAACTAGCGGGAGTTGAAAACATTCAGTACTAC. The chain recombines TRBV20-1 with TRBJ2-4; TRBD2 matches 11 bases. With 5 bases clipped from V and 5 bases from J, the junction kept 5 bases outside the gene matches. The germline gives CDR1 DFQATT, CDR2 SNEGSKA (reference sequence). The CDR3 runs to 14 residues.

V usage is TRBV27 and J usage is TRBJ2-7, with 9 bases lining up with TRBD1. J was trimmed by 2 bases and V by 5 bases; bases with no gene match: 7. The CDR3 sequence is 15 residues long. Germline lookup yields CDR1 MNHEY and CDR2 SMNVEV (reference sequence). The DNA for the CDR3 is TGTGCCAGCAGTAACACAGGGGGCTTTCCCTACGAGCAGTACTTC. Protein product: CASSNTGGFPYEQYF.

This clonotype was found many times. J is TRBJ2-3 and V is TRBV20-1; D gene ambiguous. Germline values: CDR1 DFQATT, CDR2 SNEGSKA (reference sequence). The CDR3 length is 14 residues. V lost 0 bases and J lost 2, with 9 bases in between. Here the CDR3 DNA reads TGCAGTGCTAGAGATTTAGGGTACACAGATACGCAGTATTTT. Protein product: CSARDLGYTDTQYF.

This clonotype was detected only a few times. V usage is TRBV20-1 and J usage is TRBJ2-3; 11 bases align to TRBD1. V lost 5 bases, J lost 6 bases, and 7 bases stayed unmatched. The CDR3 length is 14 residues. CDR1 and CDR2 from the germline V gene are DFQATT and SNEGSKA (reference sequence). CDR3 DNA: TGCAGTGCTGCGGACAGGGGGCTAGTGGATACGCAGTATTTT. Its protein is CSAADRGLVDTQYF.

This clonotype was picked up many times. The chain has TRBV7-8 and TRBJ2-3; 14 bases align to TRBD2. With 4 bases clipped from V and 4 bases from J, the junction kept 10 bases outside the gene matches. Germline V CDR1 and CDR2: SGHVS, FQNEAQ. This CDR3 spans 18 amino acids. The CDR3 loop is CASSSGFWGLAGADTQYF. The CDR3, as DNA: TGTGCCAGCAGCTCCGGGTTTTGGGGACTAGCGGGAGCAGATACGCAGTATTTT. The complete variable domain, with remaining parts taken from reference TRBV7-8 and TRBJ2-3, reads GAGVSQSPRYKVAKRGQDVALRCDPISGHVSLFWYQQALGQGPEFLTYFQNEAQLDKSGLPSDRFFAERPEGSVSTLKIQRTQQEDSAVYLCASSSGFWGLAGADTQYFGPGTRLTVL.

On this clonotype: This may be a read error, as it is one base from a much larger clone. The chain combines TRBV3-1 with TRBJ1-6; maybe TRBD1 (6 bases). Germline V lookup: CDR1 LGHDT, CDR2 YNNKEL (reference sequence). This CDR3 region has 15 residues. Here the CDR3 reads CASNQVPGVNSPLHF. CDR3 DNA sequence: TGTGCCAGCAACCAAGTTCCAGGGGTTAATTCACCCCTCCACTTT.

This clonotype was counted ten times or more. V gene TRBV10-2 combines with J gene TRBJ2-3, with 12 bases that match TRBD2. Trimming removed 7 bases from V and 3 bases from J; junction bases left unmatched: 5. CDR1 and CDR2 from the germline V gene are WSHSY and SAAADI. The CDR3 is 15 amino acids. The CDR3 region is CASNYGTSGTDTQYF. Here the CDR3 DNA reads TGCGCCAGCAATTACGGGACTAGCGGGACAGATACGCAGTATTTT.

This clonotype was found many times. This chain uses TRBV27 with TRBJ1-6; no clear D gene. The CDR3 has 12 amino acids. V gave up 5 bases and J gave up 10 bases, with 9 bases separating them. Looked up from germline, CDR1 is MNHEY and CDR2 is SMNVEV (reference sequence). As DNA, the CDR3 is TGTGCCAGCAGTGGGTTGGGATCACCCCTCCACTTT. Translated, it gives CASSGLGSPLHF.

This sequence joins TRBV4-1 and TRBJ2-5; 7 bases fit TRBD2. Germline-derived CDR1 and CDR2 are MGHRA and YSYEKL. V gave up 1 base and J gave up 3 bases; unmatched junction bases: 8. CDR3 length: 16 residues. CDR3 residues: CASSQAHRTSKETQYF. The CDR3 DNA reads TGCGCCAGCAGCCAAGCCCACCGGACTAGTAAAGAGACCCAGTACTTC.

This clonotype was detected many times. J is TRBJ2-5 and V is TRBV12-3 or TRBV12-4, with D unclear. The CDR3 is made up of 13 amino acids. Trimming shortened V by 3 bases and J by 1 base, and 6 bases separated the two germline ends. The CDR3 loop reads CASSLVVQETQYF. CDR3 bases: TGTGCCAGCAGTTTGGTTGTCCAAGAGACCCAGTACTTC.

J is TRBJ1-5 and V is TRBV28; D perhaps matches TRBD1 (5 bases). V was pared by 11 bases and J by 7 bases, with 21 bases between. Germline-derived CDR1 and CDR2 are MDHEN and SYDVKM. The CDR3 consists of 14 residues. The CDR3 DNA reads TGTGCCGGCATGAGAGGAGGGGTAGGGCAGCCCCAGCATTTT. It encodes CAGMRGGVGQPQHF.

This clonotype has at least ten counts. The chain links TRBV3-1 to TRBJ1-5; D not resolved. Per germline, CDR1 LGHDT and CDR2 YNNKEL (reference sequence). The CDR3 length is 14 residues. The V gene lost 2 bases and the J gene lost 5 bases, with 10 bases spanning the gap. Written as DNA, the CDR3 is TGTGCCAGCAGCCAATCTATTTGGGATCAGCCCCAGCATTTT. The encoded protein is CASSQSIWDQPQHF.

This clonotype was seen at least ten times. The chain carries TRBV11-2 and TRBJ1-2; unclear D gene. Germline CDR1 reads SGHAT; CDR2 reads FQNNGV. V lost 2 bases, J lost 5 bases, and 15 bases lay in between. The CDR3 consists of 15 residues. CDR3 sequence (DNA): TGTGCCAGCAGCTTACTACCAGACTCAATTTATGGCTACACCTTC. Amino acid sequence: CASSLLPDSIYGYTF.

This chain connects TRBV28 to TRBJ2-7; D assignment may be TRBD1 or TRBD2 (6 bases each). The CDR3 has 15 amino acids. CDR1 and CDR2 from the germline V gene are MDHEN and SYDVKM. The V and J ends lost 6 bases and 0 bases respectively, with 15 bases between them. The CDR3 DNA is TGTGCCAGCAGGGAAGAAGGGGGGCTCTCCTACGAGCAGTACTTC. Translated, it gives CASREEGGLSYEQYF.

This clonotype was picked up many times. The rearrangement links TRBV27 to TRBJ2-3, with 12 positions matching TRBD2. The V segment lost 6 bases and the J segment 1 base; nucleotides outside the gene matches: 2. CDR3 length: 15 residues. CDR1 is MNHEY, CDR2 SMNVEV, per germline (reference sequence). As DNA, the CDR3 is TGTGCCAGCAGCCTAGCGGGAGGGCGCACAGATACGCAGTATTTT. Translating gives CASSLAGGRTDTQYF.

This clonotype was detected once. No conserved phenylalanine or tryptophan ends this CDR3, so it is likely a read error. CDR3 nucleotides: TGCGCCAGCAGCTCTACAGGGTTCGGCTACGGCTACACCTCC. This gives the protein CASSSTGFGYGYTS. This chain links TRBV5-1 with TRBJ1-2; the D gene is possibly TRBD1 (6 bases). Germline values: CDR1 SGHRS, CDR2 YFSETQ. The ends were cut back, 3 bases at V and 8 bases at J, with 17 bases in the middle. There are 14 residues in the CDR3.

This chain uses TRBV24-1 with TRBJ2-3; 10 nucleotides align to TRBD2. Germline V gives CDR1 KGHDR, CDR2 SFDVKD. J lost 2 bases, V lost 5 bases, and 3 bases had no gene match. The CDR3 consists of 15 residues. The CDR3: CATSGLAGVTDTQYF. The CDR3 DNA reads TGTGCCACCAGTGGGCTAGCGGGAGTCACAGATACGCAGTATTTT.

This clonotype was seen at least ten times. The chain carries TRBV19 and TRBJ1-2; tentatively, D is TRBD1 (5 bases). The CDR3 is 13 residues long. Germline CDR1 LNHDA, CDR2 SQIVND (reference sequence). V was clipped by 9 bases and J by 5 bases, with 16 bases between them. This chain's CDR3 is CASKAGARYGYTF. Written as DNA, the CDR3 is TGTGCCAGCAAGGCCGGGGCGAGATATGGCTACACCTTC.